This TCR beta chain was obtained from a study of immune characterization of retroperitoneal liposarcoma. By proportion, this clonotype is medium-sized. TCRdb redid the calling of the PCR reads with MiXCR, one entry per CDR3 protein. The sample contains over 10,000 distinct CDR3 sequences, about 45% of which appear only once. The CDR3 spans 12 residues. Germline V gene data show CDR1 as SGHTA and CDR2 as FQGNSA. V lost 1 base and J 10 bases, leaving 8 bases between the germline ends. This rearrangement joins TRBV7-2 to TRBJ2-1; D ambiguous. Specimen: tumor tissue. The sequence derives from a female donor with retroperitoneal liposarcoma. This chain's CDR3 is CASSLGYYEQFF. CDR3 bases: TGTGCCAGCAGCTTAGGATATTACGAGCAGTTCTTC.